A single sample gave rise to the 4 T cell receptor beta chains below, sequenced in a study of naive and memory T cell subsets. A UMI-containing oligonucleotide was joined by 3' ligation to the TCR cDNA template. Ligated cDNA underwent four rounds of PCR with nested alpha and beta constant region primers and SP2. TCRdb re-derived calls from the 5' RACE reads in MiXCR, one entry per CDR3 protein. This table has roughly 48,000 distinct CDR3 sequences, approximately 4.8% appearing once. These receptors all come from a female donor in good health.

In this sample, this clonotype turned up many times. CDR3 sequence (DNA): TGTGCCAGCAGTTTTAGCGGGGCGAACACCGGGGAGCTGTTTTTT. Its protein is CASSFSGANTGELFF. The chain uses TRBV28 and TRBJ2-2, with TRBD2 identical over 8 bases. This CDR3 is 15 amino acids long. Germline CDR1 MDHEN, CDR2 SYDVKM. V dropped 3 bases and J dropped 0; count of bases not matched to a gene: 0.

This clonotype appeared many times. The chain links TRBV6-1 to TRBJ1-2; 10 bases map to TRBD1. The J segment lost 8 bases and the V segment lost 5 bases, leaving 11 bases of the junction unmatched. The CDR3 consists of 15 residues. In germline, CDR1 is MNHNS, CDR2 SASEGT. The CDR3: CASSHEVGQGRGYTF. The CDR3 DNA reads as TGTGCCAGCAGTCACGAGGTGGGACAGGGGAGAGGCTACACCTTC.

As regards this clonotype: A much more abundant neighbour one base away suggests this may be a read error. The V call is TRBV28, the J call TRBJ2-7; a weak D match, TRBD2 (5 bases). Germline V gene lookup returns CDR1 MDHEN and CDR2 SYDVKM. The CDR3 runs 12 residues. The ends were cut back, 8 bases at V and 4 bases at J, with 12 bases in the middle. CDR3 loop: CASSEQRYEQYF. The CDR3 DNA sequence: TGTGCCAGCTCAGAGCAGCGGTACGAGCAGTACTTC.

At least ten counts were recorded for this clonotype. The V call is TRBV12-3 or TRBV12-4, the J call TRBJ1-2; 10 nucleotides agree with TRBD1. J gave up 4 bases and V 3 bases, and 11 bases lay outside the gene matches. The CDR3 consists of 17 residues. As DNA, the CDR3 is TGTGCCAGCAGTTTTAATTTCGGTGGACAGGGGGTCTATGGCTACACCTTC. Translated: CASSFNFGGQGVYGYTF.